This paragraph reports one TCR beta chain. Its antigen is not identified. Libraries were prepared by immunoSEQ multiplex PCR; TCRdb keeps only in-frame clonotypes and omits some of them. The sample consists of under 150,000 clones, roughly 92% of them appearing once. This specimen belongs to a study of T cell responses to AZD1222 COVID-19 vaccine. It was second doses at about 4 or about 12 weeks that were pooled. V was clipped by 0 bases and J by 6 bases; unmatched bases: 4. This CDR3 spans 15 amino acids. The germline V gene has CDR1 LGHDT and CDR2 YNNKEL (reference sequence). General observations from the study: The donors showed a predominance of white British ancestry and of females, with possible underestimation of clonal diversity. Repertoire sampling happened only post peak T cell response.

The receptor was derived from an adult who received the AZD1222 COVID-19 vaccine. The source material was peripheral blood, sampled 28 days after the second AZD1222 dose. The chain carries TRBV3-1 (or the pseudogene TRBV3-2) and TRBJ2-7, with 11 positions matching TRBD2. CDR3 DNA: TGTGCCAGCAGCCAAGATCTTCTAGCGGGAGGCGAGCAGTACTTC. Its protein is CASSQDLLAGGEQYF.